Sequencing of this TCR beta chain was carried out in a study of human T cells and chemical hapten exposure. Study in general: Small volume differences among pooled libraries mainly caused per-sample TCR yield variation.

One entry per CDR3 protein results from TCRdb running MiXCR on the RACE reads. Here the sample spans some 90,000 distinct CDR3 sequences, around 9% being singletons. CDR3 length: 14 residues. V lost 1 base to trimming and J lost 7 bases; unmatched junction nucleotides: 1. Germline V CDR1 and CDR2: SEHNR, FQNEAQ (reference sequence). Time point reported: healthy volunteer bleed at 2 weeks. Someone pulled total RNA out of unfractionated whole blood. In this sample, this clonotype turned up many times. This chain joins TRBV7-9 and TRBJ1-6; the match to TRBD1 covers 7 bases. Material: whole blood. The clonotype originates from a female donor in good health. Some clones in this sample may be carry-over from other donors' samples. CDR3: CASSLEGGNSPLHF. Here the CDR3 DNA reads TGTGCCAGCAGCTTAGAAGGGGGCAATTCACCCCTCCACTTT.